The 30 T cell receptor beta chains listed next were all sequenced from one sample in a study of spatial heterogeneity in lung cancer. TCRdb recomputed calls from the 5' RACE reads with MiXCR, one row per CDR3 protein. The data contain tens of thousands of distinct CDR3 sequences, 9.5% to 15% of them singletons. Stated time point: sample taken at primary tumor resection. No cells were sorted before sequencing. The whole RNA sequenced was extracted from tumor, nontumor lung or frozen PBMC. The sequences come from PBMCs, collected at surgery. The receptors were sampled from a male donor with early-stage non-small cell lung cancer.

This rearrangement joins TRBV24-1 to TRBJ2-5; a weak D match, TRBD2 (6 bases). Germline V gene sequence: CDR1 KGHDR, CDR2 SFDVKD. V was trimmed by 4 bases and J by 3 bases, leaving 14 bases between them. This CDR3 is 15 amino acids long. DNA of the CDR3: TGTGCCACCAGTGACCCGGGGGAGGCCAAAGAGACCCAGTACTTC. Encoded protein: CATSDPGEAKETQYF.

The J gene is TRBJ1-6, the V gene TRBV29-1; TRBD1 matches 7 bases. The CDR3 is 14 residues long. V dropped 4 bases and J dropped 6; count of bases not matched to a gene: 6. The germline V gene has CDR1 SQVTM and CDR2 ANQGSEA. The CDR3 region has the DNA TGCAGCGTTGCCGAGGGACAGAGTAATTCACCCCTCCACTTT. Translation gives CSVAEGQSNSPLHF. The variable domain in full, with the rest retrieved from reference TRBV29-1 and TRBJ1-6, is SAVISQKPSRDICQRGTSLTIQCQVDSQVTMMFWYRQQPGQSLTLIATANQGSEATYESGFVIDKFPISRPNLTFSTLTVSNMSPEDSSIYLCSVAEGQSNSPLHFGNGTRLTVT.

The chain uses TRBV4-2 and TRBJ2-7; the D is unclear. The CDR3 has 14 amino acids. Germline V gives CDR1 LGHNA, CDR2 YNFKEQ. With 4 bases removed from V and 3 bases from J, the gap between germline ends came to 13 bases. The CDR3 loop reads CASSPQSSDYEQYF. In DNA, the CDR3 is TGTGCCAGCAGCCCGCAATCGTCAGACTACGAGCAGTACTTC.

The chain has TRBV12-3 or TRBV12-4 and TRBJ1-6; D call uncertain. This CDR3 is 14 amino acids long. Trimming took 3 bases from V and 7 from J, leaving 10 bases between them. The CDR3 is CASSLVGGNSPLHF. The CDR3 DNA sequence: TGTGCCAGCAGTTTGGTGGGCGGGAATTCACCCCTCCACTTT.

This clonotype was picked up a small number of times. The chain links TRBV6-5 to TRBJ2-7; the D is unclear. Germline lookup yields CDR1 MNHEY and CDR2 SVGAGI. V was clipped by 0 bases and J by 3 bases, with 9 bases between them. The CDR3 is made up of 14 amino acids. The CDR3, as DNA: TGTGCCAGCAGTTACTCGAACACGGTCTACGAGCAGTACTTC. Protein sequence: CASSYSNTVYEQYF.

In its sample, this clonotype was seen a few times. V is TRBV20-1 and J is TRBJ1-1; 9 bases agree with TRBD1. This CDR3 is built from 16 residues. V shed 0 bases and J 5 bases; nucleotides not matched to a gene: 10. Germline V lookup: CDR1 DFQATT, CDR2 SNEGSKA (reference sequence). The CDR3: CSARDVRTGVRTEAFF. CDR3 coding DNA: TGCAGTGCTAGAGACGTTCGGACAGGGGTTCGTACTGAAGCTTTCTTT.

Only a few counts were recorded for this clonotype. The chain recombines TRBV12-3 or TRBV12-4 with TRBJ1-2; 12 bases are a match to TRBD1. The CDR3 extends over 16 amino acids. The V gene end was trimmed by 5 bases and the J gene end by 2 bases; junction bases not matched to a gene: 6. In DNA, the CDR3 is TGTGCCAGCAGTCCCGCTGGGACAGGGGGCAACTATGGCTACACCTTC. It is translated as CASSPAGTGGNYGYTF.

This clonotype was counted only a few times. This rearrangement joins TRBV30 to TRBJ2-3; 10 bases are a match to TRBD2. With V trimmed by 2 bases and J by 3 bases, 11 bases remained unmatched. Germline-derived CDR1 and CDR2 are GTSNPN and SVGIG (reference sequence). This CDR3 has 17 residues. The CDR3: CAWSTSWTSGHTDTQYF. The CDR3 bases are TGTGCCTGGAGTACCTCCTGGACTAGCGGTCATACAGATACGCAGTATTTT.

In this sample, this clonotype turned up a few times. The chain has TRBV24-1 and TRBJ2-2; TRBD2 might be the D (5 bases). With 3 bases removed from V and 0 bases from J, the gap between germline ends came to 13 bases. Germline CDR1 and CDR2: KGHDR and SFDVKD. The CDR3 runs 17 residues. CDR3 bases: TGTGCCACCAGTGATCTGGCGGGCCACTCGAACACCGGGGAGCTGTTTTTT. Translation: CATSDLAGHSNTGELFF.

The sample holds many counts of this clonotype. The chain is built from TRBV7-9 and TRBJ1-5, with 11 bases lining up with TRBD1. There are 15 residues in the CDR3. With V trimmed by 5 bases and J by 1 base, 1 base remained unmatched. Germline values: CDR1 SEHNR, CDR2 FQNEAQ (reference sequence). The CDR3, as DNA: TGTGCCAGCAGCGGACAGGGGGCCAGCAATCAGCCCCAGCATTTT. This translates into CASSGQGASNQPQHF. The full variable domain, its missing parts supplied by reference TRBV7-9 and TRBJ1-5, is DTGVSQNPRHKITKRGQNVTFRCDPISEHNRLYWYRQTLGQGPEFLTYFQNEAQLEKSRLLSDRFSAERPKGSFSTLEIQRTEQGDSAMYLCASSGQGASNQPQHFGDGTRLSIL.

This clonotype was picked up many times. CDR3 nucleotides: TGTGCCAGCATCATTCCCTACGGAAGTCACAATGAGCAGTTCTTC. Encoded protein: CASIIPYGSHNEQFF. The rearrangement links TRBV5-6 to TRBJ2-1; D remains unclear. The germline V gene has CDR1 SGHDT and CDR2 YYEEEE. The CDR3 consists of 15 residues. V lost 6 bases and J lost 5, with 18 bases in between.

The chain uses TRBV27 and TRBJ1-1; 10 positions agree with TRBD1. The CDR3 length is 14 residues. J lost 5 bases, V lost 6 bases, and 6 bases had no gene match. CDR1 and CDR2 (germline): MNHEY, SMNVEV (reference sequence). DNA of the CDR3: TGTGCCAGCAGGCTGGACAGGGGGAGGACTGAAGCTTTCTTT. Protein product: CASRLDRGRTEAFF.

The table lists this clonotype with many counts. The junction departs from the called germline gene at one end, perhaps through a read error. The chain carries TRBV3-1 and TRBJ1-6, with a weak D call TRBD1 (5 bases). Germline V lookup: CDR1 LGHDT, CDR2 YNNKEL (reference sequence). The CDR3 sequence is 14 residues long. For the CDR3, the DNA is TGTGCCAGCAGGCAAGGGGCTCACAATTCACCCCTCCACTTT. Protein sequence: CASRQGAHNSPLHF.

This clonotype was seen ten or more times. This chain uses TRBV5-1 with TRBJ2-1, with D uncertain. Trimming pared 7 bases from V and 7 bases from J, leaving 9 bases between. CDR3 length equals 11 residues. Germline values: CDR1 SGHRS, CDR2 YFSETQ. The CDR3 nucleotides read TGCGCCAGCGTTGTGGAAAATGAGCAGTTCTTC. Amino acid sequence: CASVVENEQFF.

This clonotype was recorded many times. V and J are TRBV7-8 and TRBJ2-5, with 12 bases that match TRBD2. Germline loops: CDR1 SGHVS, CDR2 FQNEAQ. The J segment lost 2 bases and the V segment lost 5 bases, leaving 6 bases of the junction unmatched. The CDR3 sequence is 16 residues long. Here the CDR3 DNA reads TGTGCCAGCAGCACGCGGACTAGCGGGGTTCAAGAGACCCAGTACTTC. It specifies CASSTRTSGVQETQYF.

The genes are TRBV14 and TRBJ2-4, with D tentatively TRBD2 (7 bases). V was trimmed by 4 bases and J by 9 bases, leaving 16 bases between them. This CDR3 is built from 14 residues. Germline CDR1 is SGHDN and CDR2 is FVKESK. CDR3: CASSPKGGAFIQYF. In nucleotides, the CDR3 is TGTGCCAGCAGCCCTAAAGGGGGGGCCTTCATTCAGTACTTC. The full variable domain, in which reference TRBV14 and TRBJ2-4 provide the parts outside the CDR3, is EAGVTQFPSHSVIEKGQTVTLRCDPISGHDNLYWYRRVMGKEIKFLLHFVKESKQDESGMPNNRFLAERTGGTYSTLKVQPAELEDSGVYFCASSPKGGAFIQYFGAGTRLSVL.

The rearrangement joins TRBV6-9 to TRBJ2-7, with D possibly being TRBD1 or TRBD2 (5 bases each). CDR1 is MNHGY and CDR2 is SVAAGI in the germline V gene. The CDR3 spans 15 residues. V was shortened by 6 bases and J by 0 bases, with 15 bases between the two germline ends. CDR3 in amino acids: CASREPGRTSYEQYF. The CDR3 DNA reads TGTGCCAGCAGGGAACCGGGACGGACCTCCTACGAGCAGTACTTC.

The rearrangement joins TRBV28 to TRBJ1-5; TRBD1 agrees at 7 bases. Losses at the gene ends were 6 bases for V and 6 bases for J; bases not matched to a gene: 14. The germline V gene encodes CDR1 MDHEN and CDR2 SYDVKM. This CDR3 comprises 16 residues. The CDR3 loop is CASSRPDRAPSQPQHF. Here the CDR3 DNA reads TGTGCCAGCAGCCGCCCCGACAGGGCTCCCAGTCAGCCCCAGCATTTT.

This clonotype showed up many times. J is TRBJ2-7 and V is TRBV6-2 or TRBV6-3; D may be TRBD1 (6 bases). V shed 2 bases and J shed 1 base, with 15 bases lying between them. The CDR3 spans 16 residues. Germline lookup yields CDR1 MNHEY and CDR2 SVGEGT. For the CDR3, the DNA is TGTGCCAGCAGTTACCCCCATCATACAGGGTCCTACGAGCAGTACTTC. Translating it yields CASSYPHHTGSYEQYF.

This clonotype was seen ten or more times. This rearrangement joins TRBV18 to TRBJ2-6, with no clear D. Germline loops: CDR1 KGHSH, CDR2 LQKENI. This CDR3 has 15 amino acids. V was shortened by 3 bases and J by 4 bases, with 10 bases between the two germline ends. CDR3 DNA: TGTGCCAGCTCACCCCCCTTAGACGGGGCCAACGTCCTGACTTTC. The encoded protein is CASSPPLDGANVLTF. Variable domain in full (rest from reference TRBV18 and TRBJ2-6): NAGVMQNPRHLVRRRGQEARLRCSPMKGHSHVYWYRQLPEEGLKFMVYLQKENIIDESGMPKERFSAEFPKEGPSILRIQQVVRGDSAAYFCASSPPLDGANVLTFGAGSRLTVL.

CDR3: CASSLAEKGRYEKLFF. The CDR3 coding sequence is TGTGCCAGCAGCTTAGCGGAGAAAGGGAGATACGAAAAACTGTTTTTT. The chain uses TRBV7-9 and TRBJ1-4; no firm D call. Germline V gene data show CDR1 as SEHNR and CDR2 as FQNEAQ (reference sequence). Trimming cost V 0 bases and J 8 bases, with 16 bases left between them. The CDR3 is 16 amino acids.

This clonotype appeared many times. The chain is built from TRBV29-1 and TRBJ1-2; tentatively, D is TRBD1 (5 bases). The germline CDR1 and CDR2 sequences are SQVTM and ANQGSEA. The CDR3 covers 10 residues. V shed 3 bases and J shed 6 bases, with 5 bases lying between them. CDR3 sequence: CSVDRDGYTF. CDR3 in DNA: TGCAGCGTTGACAGGGATGGCTACACCTTC. Combining the CDR3 with reference TRBV29-1 and TRBJ1-2 gives the whole variable domain SAVISQKPSRDICQRGTSLTIQCQVDSQVTMMFWYRQQPGQSLTLIATANQGSEATYESGFVIDKFPISRPNLTFSTLTVSNMSPEDSSIYLCSVDRDGYTFGSGTRLTVV.

This clonotype has at least ten counts. The chain is built from TRBV7-3 and TRBJ2-3; 10 bases align to TRBD2. Trimming removed 2 bases from V and 1 base from J; junction bases left unmatched: 6. There are 17 residues in the CDR3. Per germline, CDR1 SGHTA and CDR2 FQGTGA. CDR3 amino acids: CASSLFGGTSGTDTQYF. The CDR3 DNA follows: TGTGCCAGCAGCTTATTCGGAGGGACTAGCGGCACAGATACGCAGTATTTT.

Many counts were recorded for this clonotype. The chain combines TRBV7-9 with TRBJ2-7, with a weak D call TRBD1 (6 bases). V lost 2 bases to trimming and J lost 3 bases, with 8 bases between them. The CDR3 runs to 13 residues. CDR1 is SEHNR, CDR2 FQNEAQ, per germline (reference sequence). CDR3 coding DNA: TGTGCCAGCAGCTTAACACAGGGCTACGAGCAGTACTTC. Protein product: CASSLTQGYEQYF. The whole variable domain, filled in from reference TRBV7-9 and TRBJ2-7, reads DTGVSQNPRHKITKRGQNVTFRCDPISEHNRLYWYRQTLGQGPEFLTYFQNEAQLEKSRLLSDRFSAERPKGSFSTLEIQRTEQGDSAMYLCASSLTQGYEQYFGPGTRLTVT.

The genes are TRBV6-5 and TRBJ1-6; maybe TRBD1 (5 bases). CDR1 MNHEY and CDR2 SVGAGI come from the germline V gene. The V and J ends lost 7 bases and 10 bases respectively, with 17 bases between them. This CDR3 is built from 14 residues. The CDR3, as DNA: TGTGCCAGCACCCCTTCGACAGCGGGGTCACCCCTCCACTTT. Amino acid sequence: CASTPSTAGSPLHF.

This clonotype was detected a few times. The chain joins TRBV6-6 to TRBJ2-1, with D perhaps TRBD2 (6 bases). The V gene's germline CDR1 is MNHNY and CDR2 SVGAGI (reference sequence). Trimming stripped 6 bases from V and 7 bases from J, with 13 bases between. This CDR3 region has 13 residues. The CDR3, as DNA: TGTGCCAGCAGCGCGGGGAAGAGAAATGAGCAGTTCTTC. It encodes CASSAGKRNEQFF.

There are many counts of this clonotype. The chain has TRBV6-2 or TRBV6-3 and TRBJ1-5; maybe TRBD1 (5 bases). The ends were cut back, 7 bases at V and 2 bases at J, with 15 bases in the middle. In germline, CDR1 is MNHEY, CDR2 SVGEGT. CDR3 length equals 15 residues. This chain's CDR3 is CASTPPGRGNQPQHF. The CDR3 DNA reads TGTGCCAGCACCCCCCCAGGGCGAGGCAATCAGCCCCAGCATTTT.

This clonotype was seen a few times. The chain recombines TRBV7-9 with TRBJ2-7; D unresolved. The CDR3 consists of 15 residues. Trimming took off 4 bases at V and 6 bases at J, with 19 bases between the two ends. Per germline, CDR1 SEHNR and CDR2 FQNEAQ (reference sequence). As DNA, the CDR3 is TGTGCCAGCAGCTCGCATCTACGCTCGGAGCCCGAGCAGTACTTC. It translates to CASSSHLRSEPEQYF.

This clonotype was detected ten times or more. V and J are TRBV6-1 and TRBJ2-7, with D possibly called TRBD1 or TRBD2 (5 bases each). The CDR3 is 14 amino acids. Per the germline V gene, CDR1 is MNHNS and CDR2 is SASEGT. Trimming removed 3 bases from V and 7 bases from J, with 16 bases in between. The CDR3 here is CASSDPGPWSEQYF. For the CDR3, the DNA is TGTGCCAGCAGTGATCCGGGACCGTGGTCGGAGCAGTACTTC.

J is TRBJ2-6 and V is TRBV5-1; a possible D gene is TRBD2 (5 bases). This CDR3 spans 16 amino acids. Trimming removed 2 bases at V and 1 base at J, with 10 bases between. From germline, CDR1 is SGHRS and CDR2 YFSETQ. The CDR3 loop reads CASSFGRESGANVLTF. The CDR3 region has the DNA TGCGCCAGCAGCTTTGGACGGGAATCTGGGGCCAACGTCCTGACTTTC.